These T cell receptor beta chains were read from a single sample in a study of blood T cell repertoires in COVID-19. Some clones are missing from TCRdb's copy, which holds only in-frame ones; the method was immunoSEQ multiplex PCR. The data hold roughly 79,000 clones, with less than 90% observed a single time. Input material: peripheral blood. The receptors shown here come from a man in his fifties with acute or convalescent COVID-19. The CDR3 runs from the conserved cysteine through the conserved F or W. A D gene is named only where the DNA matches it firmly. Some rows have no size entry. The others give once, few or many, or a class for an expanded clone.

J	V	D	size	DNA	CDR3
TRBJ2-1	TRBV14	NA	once	TGTGCCAGCAGCCCCCAGTACAATGAGCAGTTCTTC	CASSPQYNEQFF
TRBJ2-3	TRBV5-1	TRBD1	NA	TGCGCCAGCAGCCCTTACTCTTGGGACAGGGTTTTGGGTACGCAGTATTTT	CASSPYSWDRVLGTQYF
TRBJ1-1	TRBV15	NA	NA	TGTGCCACCAGCAGAGACAGGGGCCCTGAAGCTTTCTTT	CATSRDRGPEAFF
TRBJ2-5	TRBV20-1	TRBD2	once	TGCAGTGCTAGTGCGCGGGGGGGCCCTGGGGAGACCCAGTACTTC	CSASARGGPGETQYF
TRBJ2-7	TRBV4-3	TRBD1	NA	TGCGCCAGCAGCCAAGCCGGGACAGGGGCCTACGAGCAGTACTTC	CASSQAGTGAYEQYF
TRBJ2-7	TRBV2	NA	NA	TGTGCCAGCAGTGAGGGCCTGGGGCTGGAGCAGTACTTC	CASSEGLGLEQYF
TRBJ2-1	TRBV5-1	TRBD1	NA	TGCGCCAGCAGCTATCGGACAGGGATTTACAATGAGCAGTTCTTC	CASSYRTGIYNEQFF
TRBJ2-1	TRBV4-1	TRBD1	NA	TGCGCCAGCAGCCAGGGGACATCGCAACAGGGGGAGCAGTTCTTC	CASSQGTSQQGEQFF
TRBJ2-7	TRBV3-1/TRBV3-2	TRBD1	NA	TGTGCCAGCAGCCCCCTTTCGACAGGGGTAATCGAGCAGTACTTC	CASSPLSTGVIEQYF
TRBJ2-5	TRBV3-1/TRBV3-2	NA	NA	TGTGCCAGCAGCCGGGACATCCTTGAGACCCAGTACTTC	CASSRDILETQYF
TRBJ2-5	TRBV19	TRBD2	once	TGTGCCAATTCAAAGCGGGGGCCGGAGACCCAGTACTTC	CANSKRGPETQYF
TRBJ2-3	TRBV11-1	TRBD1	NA	TGTGCCAGCAGCCCCGGACAGGTTGGGACAGATACGCAGTATTTT	CASSPGQVGTDTQYF
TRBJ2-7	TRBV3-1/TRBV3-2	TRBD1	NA	TGTGCCAGCAGCCACGATGGGACAGGACCCCGATCCTACGAGCAGTACTTC	CASSHDGTGPRSYEQYF
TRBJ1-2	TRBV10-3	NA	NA	TGTGCCATCAGTTTAGACAGAATCTATGGCTACACCTTC	CAISLDRIYGYTF
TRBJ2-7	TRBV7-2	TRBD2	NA	TGTGCCAGCAGCCTAGCAGTCGGCGGGAGGGAATACGAGCAGTACTTC	CASSLAVGGREYEQYF
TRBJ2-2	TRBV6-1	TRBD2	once	TGTGCCAGCAGTGAATGGGGACTAGCGGGGTCCGGGGAGCTGTTTTTT	CASSEWGLAGSGELFF
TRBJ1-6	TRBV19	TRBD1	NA	TGTGCCAGTAGTACCCCCCTACAGGGGCTGCATTCACCCCTCCACTTT	CASSTPLQGLHSPLHF
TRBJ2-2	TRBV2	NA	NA	TGTGCCAGCACTATCGTGGGGGGAACCGGGGAGCTGTTTTTT	CASTIVGGTGELFF
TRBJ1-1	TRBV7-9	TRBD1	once	TGTGCCAGCAGCCTGGGGGACAGGGCAGGTCCTGAAGCTTTCTTT	CASSLGDRAGPEAFF
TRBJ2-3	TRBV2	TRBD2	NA	TGTGCCAGCAGTGGTCTAGCGGGTGGGACAGATACGCAGTATTTT	CASSGLAGGTDTQYF
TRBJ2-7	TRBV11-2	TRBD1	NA	TGTGCCAGCAGCTTTACCAACTCCGGGACAGAAAATTACGAGCAGTACTTC	CASSFTNSGTENYEQYF
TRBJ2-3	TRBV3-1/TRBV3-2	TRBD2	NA	TGTGCCAGCAGCCCCAGACTAGCGGCCCTGGATACGCAGTATTTT	CASSPRLAALDTQYF
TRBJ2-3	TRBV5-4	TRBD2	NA	TGTGCCAGCAGCTTGGCCGCTAGCGGGGGAGCTACAGATACGCAGTATTTT	CASSLAASGGATDTQYF
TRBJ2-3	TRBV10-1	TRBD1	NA	TGCGCCAGCAGTAAAGGGACAGGGGGCACAGATACGCAGTATTTT	CASSKGTGGTDTQYF
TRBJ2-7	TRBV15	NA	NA	TGTGCCACCAGCAGAGATCTGGCGGGGTCCTACGAGCAGTACTTC	CATSRDLAGSYEQYF
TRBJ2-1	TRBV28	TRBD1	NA	TGTGCCAGCAGTTCGGGACAGGGGGGCAATGAGCAGTTCTTC	CASSSGQGGNEQFF
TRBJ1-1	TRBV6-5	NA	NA	TGTGCCAGCAGTTACCGGAACACTGAAGCTTTCTTT	CASSYRNTEAFF
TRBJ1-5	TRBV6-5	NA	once	TGTGCCAGCATGATCGGACTTAACAATCAGCCCCAGCATTTT	CASMIGLNNQPQHF
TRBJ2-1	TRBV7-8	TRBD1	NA	TGTGCCAGCAGCAGACGACAGGGGGCCTACAATGAGCAGTTCTTC	CASSRRQGAYNEQFF
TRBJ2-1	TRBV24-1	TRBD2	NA	TGTGCCACCAGTGTCCCGGGGACTAGCGGGAGGGCAGGTGAGCAGTTCTTC	CATSVPGTSGRAGEQFF
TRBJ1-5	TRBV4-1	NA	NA	TGCGCCAGCAGCCAAGCTGGACTCCCTAATCAGCCCCAGCATTTT	CASSQAGLPNQPQHF
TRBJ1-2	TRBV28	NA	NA	TGTGCCAGCAGCCAGTATGGCTACACCTTC	CASSQYGYTF
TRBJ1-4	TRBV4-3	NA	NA	TGCGCCAGCAGCCAAGATTCCCAGGGATGGGAAAAACTGTTTTTT	CASSQDSQGWEKLFF
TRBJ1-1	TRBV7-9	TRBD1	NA	TGTGCCAGCAGCCGAACCGACAGGGGAGCTGAAGCTTTCTTT	CASSRTDRGAEAFF
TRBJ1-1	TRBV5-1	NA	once	TGCGCCAGCAGCTTGTCAGACTTAAGGAATGAAGCTTTCTTT	CASSLSDLRNEAFF
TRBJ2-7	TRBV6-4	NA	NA	TGTGCCAGCAGTGACTCTAAGTCTCCTAGAAGCTACGAGCAGTACTTC	CASSDSKSPRSYEQYF
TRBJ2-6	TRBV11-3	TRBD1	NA	TGTGCCAGCAGCTTAGGGACAGGGGGCGCTGGGGCCAACGTCCTGACTTTC	CASSLGTGGAGANVLTF
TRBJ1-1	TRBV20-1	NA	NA	TGCAGTGGCAACGGGAACACTGAAGCTTTCTTT	CSGNGNTEAFF
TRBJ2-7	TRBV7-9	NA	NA	TGTGCCAGCAGCACCTCCCGGGAAGGGTCCTACGAGCAGTACTTC	CASSTSREGSYEQYF
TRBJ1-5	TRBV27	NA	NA	TGTGCCAGCAGTTGGAGGGAAAATCAGCCCCAGCATTTT	CASSWRENQPQHF
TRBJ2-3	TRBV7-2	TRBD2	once	TGTGCCAGCAGCCCAGCTAGCGGGGGGGCCGGTGATACGCAGTATTTT	CASSPASGGAGDTQYF
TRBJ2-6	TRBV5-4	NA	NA	TGTGCCAGCAGCTTTTACAGCTCTGGGGCCAACGTCCTGACTTTC	CASSFYSSGANVLTF
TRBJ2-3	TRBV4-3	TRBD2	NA	TGCGCCAGCAGCCGGCAACTAGCGGGATACACAGATACGCAGTATTTT	CASSRQLAGYTDTQYF
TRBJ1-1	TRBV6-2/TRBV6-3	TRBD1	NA	TGTGCCAGCAGTTTAGAGACAGGGTCCCTGAACACTGAAGCTTTCTTT	CASSLETGSLNTEAFF
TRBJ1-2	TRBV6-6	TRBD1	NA	TGTGCCAGCAGCCCTGGGACAGGGAACAACTATGGCTACACCTTC	CASSPGTGNNYGYTF
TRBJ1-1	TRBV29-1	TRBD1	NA	TGCAGCGTTAATACAGGGACAGTCGCTTTCTTT	CSVNTGTVAFF
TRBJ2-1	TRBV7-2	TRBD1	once	TGTGCCAGCAGCTTAAGGGGGCTTCACAATGAGCAGTTCTTC	CASSLRGLHNEQFF
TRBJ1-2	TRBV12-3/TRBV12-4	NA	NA	TGTGCCAGCAGTACTGGGGGCAGTTATGGCTACACCTTC	CASSTGGSYGYTF
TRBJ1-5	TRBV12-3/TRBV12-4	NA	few	TGTGCCAGTGCCTTACCTAAGTCGCCCCAGCATTTT	CASALPKSPQHF
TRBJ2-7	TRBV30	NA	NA	TGTGCCTGGAGTCCACCGAGCTACGAGCAGTACTTC	CAWSPPSYEQYF
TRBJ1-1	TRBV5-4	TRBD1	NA	TGTGCCAGCAGCTCACGCCCCGGGACAGGTTTGGAAGCTTTCTTT	CASSSRPGTGLEAFF
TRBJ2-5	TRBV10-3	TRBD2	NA	TGTGCCAGCCAGACTAGCGGGGGGGCGATAGAGACCCAGTACTTC	CASQTSGGAIETQYF
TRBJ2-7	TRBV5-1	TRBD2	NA	TGCGCCAGCAGCTTGGAAGCGGGACCAACCTACGAGCAGTACTTC	CASSLEAGPTYEQYF
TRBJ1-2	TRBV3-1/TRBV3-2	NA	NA	TGTGCCAGCAGCCAAGGGACCTTTGTACAGGGAATGCGGGGCTACACCTTC	CASSQGTFVQGMRGYTF
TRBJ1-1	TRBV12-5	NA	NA	TGTGCTAGTGGGGACTTAGGTGGGGCTTTCTTT	CASGDLGGAFF
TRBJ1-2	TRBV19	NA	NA	TGTGCCAGTAGCTTGACAGTAGGAAGTGACTATGGCTACACCTTC	CASSLTVGSDYGYTF
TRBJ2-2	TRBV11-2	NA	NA	TGTGCCAGCACCAAGGAACCAGGGGCGAACACCGGGGAGCTGTTTTTT	CASTKEPGANTGELFF
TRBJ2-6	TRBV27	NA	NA	TGTGCCAGCAGTCCCGGGACTTCGATCTCTGGGGCCAACGTCCTGACTTTC	CASSPGTSISGANVLTF
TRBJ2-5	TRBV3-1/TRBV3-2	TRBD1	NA	TGTGCCAGCAGCTCGACAGGGGGCTGGGAGACCCAGTACTTC	CASSSTGGWETQYF